The 11 T cell receptor beta chains reported below all come from one sample, sequenced in a study of blood T cell repertoires in COVID-19. Generated by immunoSEQ multiplex PCR, the TCRdb table keeps only in-frame clones and is missing some. The sample contains roughly 500,000 clones, 89% of which appear only once. Sequenced input: peripheral blood. The receptors were sampled from a man aged 18 to 30 with COVID-19, enrolled during active disease.

V and J are TRBV14 and TRBJ2-7; D gene uncertain. This CDR3 comprises 12 residues. Germline CDR1 reads SGHDN; CDR2 reads FVKESK. V shed 3 bases and J shed 8 bases, with 11 bases lying between them. This CDR3 is CASSHAAWQQYF. CDR3 DNA sequence: TGTGCCAGCAGCCACGCCGCCTGGCAGCAGTACTTC.

V gene TRBV5-1 combines with J gene TRBJ2-1; the match to TRBD1 covers 9 bases. The ends lost 0 bases at V and 8 bases at J; junction bases unmatched: 6. CDR1 and CDR2 (germline): SGHRS, YFSETQ. The CDR3 is 15 residues long. The CDR3, as DNA: TGCGCCAGCAGCTTGGAAGGACAGGGGCTCGATGAGCAGTTCTTC. This encodes CASSLEGQGLDEQFF.

The chain has TRBV28 and TRBJ1-6; no reliable D call. Germline CDR1 is MDHEN and CDR2 is SYDVKM. The germline V and J ends were trimmed by 2 bases and 8 bases, with 10 bases remaining between them. The CDR3 contains 14 residues. CDR3 nucleotides: TGTGCCAGCAGTTTACCCCCCTCGGATTCACCCCTCCACTTT. It yields the protein CASSLPPSDSPLHF. The full variable domain, in which reference TRBV28 and TRBJ1-6 provide the parts outside the CDR3, is DVKVTQSSRYLVKRTGEKVFLECVQDMDHENMFWYRQDPGLGLRLIYFSYDVKMKEKGDIPEGYSVSREKKERFSLILESASTNQTSMYLCASSLPPSDSPLHFGNGTRLTVT.

DNA of the CDR3: TGTGCCAGCAGCTTAAGGCTAGCGGGACACAATGAGCAGTTCTTC. Its translation is CASSLRLAGHNEQFF. The V call is TRBV7-2, the J call TRBJ2-1, with TRBD2 matching 9 bases. Germline V CDR1 and CDR2: SGHTA, FQGNSA. This CDR3 contains 15 residues. Losses at the gene ends were 2 bases for V and 5 bases for J; bases not matched to a gene: 4.

The genes are TRBV18 and TRBJ2-7, with 8 bases that match TRBD1. Trimming at V came to 2 bases and at J to 5 bases, leaving 5 bases not matched to a gene. Germline CDR1 and CDR2: KGHSH and LQKENI. The CDR3 runs to 14 residues. The CDR3 sequence is CASSPGQGSHEQYF. CDR3 nucleotide sequence: TGTGCCAGCTCACCAGGACAGGGTAGCCACGAGCAGTACTTC.

This clone was seen a single time. This chain joins TRBV2 and TRBJ1-2; D not resolved. V was clipped by 4 bases and J by 4 bases, with 10 bases between them. The germline gives CDR1 SNHLY, CDR2 FYNNEI. The CDR3 contains 13 residues. CDR3 DNA sequence: TGTGCCAGCAGTGGGGCCGGCACCTATGGCTACACCTTC. It translates to CASSGAGTYGYTF.

The V gene is TRBV7-8, the J gene TRBJ2-6; D is undetermined. V was pared by 9 bases and J by 0 bases, with 18 bases between. The CDR3 is 17 amino acids. Germline loops: CDR1 SGHVS, CDR2 FQNEAQ. Here the CDR3 reads CASKTGGGSSGANVLTF. CDR3 coding DNA: TGTGCCAGTAAGACTGGTGGCGGTAGCTCTGGGGCCAACGTCCTGACTTTC.

The V gene is TRBV3-1 (or the pseudogene TRBV3-2), the J gene TRBJ2-7; 12 positions agree with TRBD2. Germline V gene lookup returns CDR1 LGHDT and CDR2 YNNKEL (reference sequence). The CDR3 is 14 residues long. The V segment lost 4 bases and the J segment 5 bases; nucleotides outside the gene matches: 3. CDR3 amino acids: CASSPWTSGDEQYF. DNA of the CDR3: TGTGCCAGCAGCCCATGGACTAGCGGGGACGAGCAGTACTTC.

The V and J genes are TRBV4-1 and TRBJ1-4; D remains ambiguous. This CDR3 contains 18 residues. CDR1 is MGHRA, CDR2 YSYEKL, per germline. The V end lost 0 bases, the J end lost 8 bases, and 22 bases lay between the germline ends. The CDR3 nucleotides are TGCGCCAGCAGCCAAGAATTGGGTTTCCGACTTAACTCCGAAAAACTGTTTTTT. Protein sequence: CASSQELGFRLNSEKLFF.

The rearrangement uses TRBV11-3 and TRBJ2-1, with 7 bases matching TRBD2. Germline CDR1 is SGHNT and CDR2 is YENEEA. The length of the CDR3 is 15 residues. After removal of 0 bases from V and 10 bases from J, the junction contained 9 bases not matched to a gene. The CDR3 DNA reads TGTGCCAGCAGCTTAGACGGAGCGGGGTCTTTAGAGCAGTTCTTC. It is translated as CASSLDGAGSLEQFF.

The CDR3 region has the DNA TGTGCCAGCAGCACCCCGACAGGCCTAGAGACCCAGTACTTC. Translated: CASSTPTGLETQYF. This chain joins TRBV7-2 and TRBJ2-5, with D tentatively TRBD1 (6 bases). The V and J ends lost 5 bases and 4 bases respectively, with 14 bases between them. This CDR3 contains 14 residues. Germline values: CDR1 SGHTA, CDR2 FQGNSA.